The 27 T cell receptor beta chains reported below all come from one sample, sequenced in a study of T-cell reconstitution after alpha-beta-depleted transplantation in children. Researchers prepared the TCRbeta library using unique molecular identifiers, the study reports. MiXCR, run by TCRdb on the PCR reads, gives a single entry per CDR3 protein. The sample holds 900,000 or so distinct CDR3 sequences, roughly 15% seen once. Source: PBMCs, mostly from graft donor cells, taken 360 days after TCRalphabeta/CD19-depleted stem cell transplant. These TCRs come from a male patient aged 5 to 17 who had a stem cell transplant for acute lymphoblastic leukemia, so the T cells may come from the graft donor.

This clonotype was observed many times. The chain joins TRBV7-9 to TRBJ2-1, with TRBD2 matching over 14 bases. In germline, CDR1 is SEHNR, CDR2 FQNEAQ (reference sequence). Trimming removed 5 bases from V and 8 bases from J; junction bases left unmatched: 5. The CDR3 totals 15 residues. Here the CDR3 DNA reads TGTGCCAGCAGCAAGGGACTAGCGGGAGTTGATGAGCAGTTCTTC. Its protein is CASSKGLAGVDEQFF.

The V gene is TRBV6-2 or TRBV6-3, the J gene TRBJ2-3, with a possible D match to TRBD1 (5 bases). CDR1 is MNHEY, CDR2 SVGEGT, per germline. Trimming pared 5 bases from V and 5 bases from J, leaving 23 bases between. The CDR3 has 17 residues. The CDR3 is CASSPSPWGDMIDTQYF. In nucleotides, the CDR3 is TGTGCCAGCAGTCCCTCCCCCTGGGGCGACATGATAGATACGCAGTATTTT.

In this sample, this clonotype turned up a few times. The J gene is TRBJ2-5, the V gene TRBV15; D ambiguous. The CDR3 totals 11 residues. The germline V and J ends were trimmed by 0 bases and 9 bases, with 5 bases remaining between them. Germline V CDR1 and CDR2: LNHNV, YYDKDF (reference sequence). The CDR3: CATSRETSQYF. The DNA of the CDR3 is TGTGCCACCAGCAGAGAAACGTCCCAGTACTTC.

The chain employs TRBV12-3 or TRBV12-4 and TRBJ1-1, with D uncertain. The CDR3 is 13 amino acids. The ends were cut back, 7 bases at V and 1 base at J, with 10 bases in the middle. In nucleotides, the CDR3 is TGTGCCAGCACCCTCCGGCCGAACACTGAAGCTTTCTTT. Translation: CASTLRPNTEAFF.

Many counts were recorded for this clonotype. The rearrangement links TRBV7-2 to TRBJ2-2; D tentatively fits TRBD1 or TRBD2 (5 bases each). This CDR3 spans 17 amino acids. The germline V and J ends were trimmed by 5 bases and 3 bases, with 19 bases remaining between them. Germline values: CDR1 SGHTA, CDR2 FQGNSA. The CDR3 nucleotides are TGTGCCAGCAGCGCCTCCGGGACCCGACCTTACACCGGGGAGCTGTTTTTT. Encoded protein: CASSASGTRPYTGELFF.

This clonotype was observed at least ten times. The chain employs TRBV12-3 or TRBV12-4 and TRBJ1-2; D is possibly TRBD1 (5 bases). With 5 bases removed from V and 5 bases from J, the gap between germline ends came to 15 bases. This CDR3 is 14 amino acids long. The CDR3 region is CASSPPWGIYGYTF. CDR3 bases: TGTGCCAGCAGTCCTCCGTGGGGGATATATGGCTACACCTTC.

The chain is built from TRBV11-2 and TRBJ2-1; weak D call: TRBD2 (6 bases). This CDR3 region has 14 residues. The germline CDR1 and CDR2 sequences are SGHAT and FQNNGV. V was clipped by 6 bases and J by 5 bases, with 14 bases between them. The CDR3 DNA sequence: TGTGCCAGCAGTACCGGGACTCTCCACAATGAGCAGTTCTTC. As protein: CASSTGTLHNEQFF.

CDR3 region: CASSVAALAGYEQYF. CDR3 nucleotide sequence: TGTGCCAGCAGCGTAGCGGCACTAGCGGGTTACGAGCAGTACTTC. This sequence joins TRBV9 and TRBJ2-7; 9 bases map to TRBD2. From germline, CDR1 is SGDLS and CDR2 YYNGEE. CDR3 length equals 15 residues. Unmatched junction bases numbered 5, after V lost 0 bases and J lost 4 bases.

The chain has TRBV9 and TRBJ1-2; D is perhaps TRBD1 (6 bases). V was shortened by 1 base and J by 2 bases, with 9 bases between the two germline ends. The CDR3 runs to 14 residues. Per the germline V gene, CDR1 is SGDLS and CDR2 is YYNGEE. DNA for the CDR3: TGTGCCAGCAGCGTAAACGGACAGAACTATGGCTACACCTTC. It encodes CASSVNGQNYGYTF.

This CDR3 reads CASSIGLAAYEQYF. Here the CDR3 DNA reads TGTGCCAGCAGCATTGGACTAGCGGCCTACGAGCAGTACTTC. V is TRBV7-9 and J is TRBJ2-7; TRBD2 agrees at 10 bases. Trimming cost V 5 bases and J 2 bases; bases outside gene matches: 3. CDR3 length: 14 amino acids. CDR1 is SEHNR and CDR2 is FQNEAQ in the germline V gene (reference sequence).

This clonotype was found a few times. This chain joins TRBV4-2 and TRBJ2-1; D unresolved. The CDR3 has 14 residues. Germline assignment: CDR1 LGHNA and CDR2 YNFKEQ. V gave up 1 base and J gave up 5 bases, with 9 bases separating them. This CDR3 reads CASSQAGRNNEQFF. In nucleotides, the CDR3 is TGTGCCAGCAGCCAAGCCGGACGGAACAATGAGCAGTTCTTC.

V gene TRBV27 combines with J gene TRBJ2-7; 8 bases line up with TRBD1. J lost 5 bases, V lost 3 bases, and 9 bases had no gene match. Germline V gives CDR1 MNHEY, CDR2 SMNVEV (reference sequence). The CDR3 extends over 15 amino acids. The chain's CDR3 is CASSFGTGLWDEQYF. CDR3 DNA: TGTGCCAGCAGTTTCGGGACAGGACTGTGGGACGAGCAGTACTTC.

The CDR3 nucleotides read TGTGCCAGCAGCTTAGGCCTTAGCGATTCGAGCTCCTACAATGAGCAGTTCTTC. Its translation is CASSLGLSDSSSYNEQFF. This sequence joins TRBV11-2 and TRBJ2-1; perhaps TRBD2 as D (5 bases). The CDR3 is made up of 18 amino acids. The germline V gene encodes CDR1 SGHAT and CDR2 FQNNGV. V was trimmed by 1 base and J by 0 bases, leaving 16 bases between them.

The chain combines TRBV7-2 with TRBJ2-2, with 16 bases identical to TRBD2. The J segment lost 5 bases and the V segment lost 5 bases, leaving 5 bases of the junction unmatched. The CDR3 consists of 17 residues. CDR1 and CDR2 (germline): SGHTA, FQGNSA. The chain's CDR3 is CASSRGLAGGGTGELFF. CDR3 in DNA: TGTGCCAGCAGCAGGGGACTAGCGGGAGGGGGAACCGGGGAGCTGTTTTTT.

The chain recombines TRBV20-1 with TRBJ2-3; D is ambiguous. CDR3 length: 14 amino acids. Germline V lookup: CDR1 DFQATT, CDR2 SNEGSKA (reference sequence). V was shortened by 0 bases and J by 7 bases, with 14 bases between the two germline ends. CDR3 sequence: CSARDSPARNTQYF. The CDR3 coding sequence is TGCAGTGCTAGAGATTCCCCCGCCCGAAATACGCAGTATTTT.

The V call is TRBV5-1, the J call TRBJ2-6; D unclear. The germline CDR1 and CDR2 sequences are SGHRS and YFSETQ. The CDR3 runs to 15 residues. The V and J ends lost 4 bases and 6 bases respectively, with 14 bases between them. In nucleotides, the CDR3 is TGCGCCAGCAGCCCATTAACTCTGCAGGCCAACGTCCTGACTTTC. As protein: CASSPLTLQANVLTF.

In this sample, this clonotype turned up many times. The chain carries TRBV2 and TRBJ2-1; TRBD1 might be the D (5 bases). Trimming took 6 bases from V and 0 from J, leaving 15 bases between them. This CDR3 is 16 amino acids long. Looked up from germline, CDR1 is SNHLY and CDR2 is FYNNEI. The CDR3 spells CASRRQSDFSYNEQFF. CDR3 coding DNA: TGTGCCAGCAGGAGACAGAGCGACTTCTCCTACAATGAGCAGTTCTTC.

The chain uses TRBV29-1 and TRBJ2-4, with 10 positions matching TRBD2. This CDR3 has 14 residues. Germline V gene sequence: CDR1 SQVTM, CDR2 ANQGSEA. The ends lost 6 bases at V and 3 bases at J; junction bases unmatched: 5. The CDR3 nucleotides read TGCAGCGTCCTAGCGGGAGTGGGCAAAAACATTCAGTACTTC. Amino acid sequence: CSVLAGVGKNIQYF.

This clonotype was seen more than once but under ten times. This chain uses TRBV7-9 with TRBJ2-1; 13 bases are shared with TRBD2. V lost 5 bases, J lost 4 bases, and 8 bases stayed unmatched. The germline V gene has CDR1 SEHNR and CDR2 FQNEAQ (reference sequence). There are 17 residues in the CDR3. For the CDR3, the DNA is TGTGCCAGCAGCCCCCCGGGACTAGCGGGACCATACAATGAGCAGTTCTTC. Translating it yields CASSPPGLAGPYNEQFF.

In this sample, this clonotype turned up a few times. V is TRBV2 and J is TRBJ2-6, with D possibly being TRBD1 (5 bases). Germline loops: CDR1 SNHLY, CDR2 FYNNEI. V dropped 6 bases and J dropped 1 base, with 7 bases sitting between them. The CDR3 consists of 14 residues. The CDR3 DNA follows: TGTGCCAGCAGGCGACAGTCTGGGGCCAACGTCCTGACTTTC. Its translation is CASRRQSGANVLTF.

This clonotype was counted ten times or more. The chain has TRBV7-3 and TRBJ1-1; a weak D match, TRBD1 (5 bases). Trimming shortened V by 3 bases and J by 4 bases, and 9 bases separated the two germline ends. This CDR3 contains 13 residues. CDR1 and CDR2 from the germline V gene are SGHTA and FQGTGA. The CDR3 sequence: CASSFQGGTEAFF. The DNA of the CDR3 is TGTGCCAGCAGCTTCCAGGGTGGCACTGAAGCTTTCTTT.

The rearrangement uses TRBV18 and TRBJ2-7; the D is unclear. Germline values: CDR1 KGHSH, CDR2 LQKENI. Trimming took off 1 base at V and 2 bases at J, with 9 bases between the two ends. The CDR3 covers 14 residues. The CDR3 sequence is CASSPQAEAYEQYF. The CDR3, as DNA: TGTGCCAGCTCACCACAGGCCGAAGCCTACGAGCAGTACTTC.

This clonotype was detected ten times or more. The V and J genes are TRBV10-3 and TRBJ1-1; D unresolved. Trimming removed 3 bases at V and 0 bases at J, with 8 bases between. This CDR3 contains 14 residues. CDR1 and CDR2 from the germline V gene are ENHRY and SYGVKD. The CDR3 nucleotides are TGTGCCATCAGTGATGGTCCAATGAACACTGAAGCTTTCTTT. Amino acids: CAISDGPMNTEAFF.

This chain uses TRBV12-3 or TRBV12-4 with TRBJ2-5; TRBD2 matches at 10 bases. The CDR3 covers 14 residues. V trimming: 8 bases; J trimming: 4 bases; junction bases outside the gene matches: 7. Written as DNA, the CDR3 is TGTGCCAGCCTGGTAGCGGGAGGAGGAGAGACCCAGTACTTC. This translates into CASLVAGGGETQYF.

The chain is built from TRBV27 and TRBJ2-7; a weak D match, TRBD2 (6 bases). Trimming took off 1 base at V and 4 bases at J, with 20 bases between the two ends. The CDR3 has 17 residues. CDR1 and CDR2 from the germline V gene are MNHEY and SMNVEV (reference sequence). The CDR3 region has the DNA TGTGCCAGCAGTTTATACCAGGGCCAAGGTGGGAGGTACGAGCAGTACTTC. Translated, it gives CASSLYQGQGGRYEQYF.

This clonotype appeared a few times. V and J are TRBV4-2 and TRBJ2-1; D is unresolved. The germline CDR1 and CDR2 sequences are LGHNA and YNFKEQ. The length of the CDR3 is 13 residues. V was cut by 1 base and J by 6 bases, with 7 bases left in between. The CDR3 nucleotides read TGTGCCAGCAGCCAAGGTCGGCCCAATGAGCAGTTCTTC. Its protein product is CASSQGRPNEQFF.

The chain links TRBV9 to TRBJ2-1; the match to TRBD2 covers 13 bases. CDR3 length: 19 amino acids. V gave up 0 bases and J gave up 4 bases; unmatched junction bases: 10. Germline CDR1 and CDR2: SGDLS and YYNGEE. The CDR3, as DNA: TGTGCCAGCAGCGTAGTAGGGACTAGCGGGACCAAGAGGTACAATGAGCAGTTCTTC. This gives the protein CASSVVGTSGTKRYNEQFF.